The text below deals with one T cell receptor beta chain. Its cognate antigen has yet to be identified. The input lacks base qualities; no much larger clone sits a single base away. This specimen belongs to a study of blood T cells in healthy people across ages (dated by TCRdb to between 2014 and 2017). A note on the overall study: In model experiments, roughly one uniquely barcoded TCR beta cDNA molecule per two T cells was captured by template switching. Age-related changes in TCR beta repertoire diversity were measured in the study by deep sequencing normalized with unique cDNA molecular identifiers. The donors were split into four age groups: young (average about 15 years), middle-aged (over 35), aged (more than 55) and long-lived (82). Donors of different ages were randomly distributed across sequencing lanes to avoid experimental bias. Two additional independent replicas of 1 million unique cDNA reads from the same blood draw were analyzed for two donors (one aged 18 to 30 and one aged 80 or older). The paper as a whole reports these results and caveats: The long-lived group showed more naive CD4+ T cells, fewer expanded clones and increased TCR diversity than the aged group, suggesting age selection. As age increased, observed TCR beta diversity per million T cells dropped in a roughly linear way, and a significant reduction was already evident by age roughly 40. The percentage of naive T cells measured by flow cytometry correlated strongly with observed TCR beta diversity. Estimates of total diversity based on one million sequenced T cells were regarded as lower bounds and as underestimates. Donor CMV infection status was unknown, potentially confounding age-related changes in expanded clonotypes. Because profiling used bulk unsorted PBMCs, naive and antigen-experienced compartments could not be compared conclusively.

The donors were 40 or so Caucasian individuals from Russia, aged roughly 6 to 95 years, who were systemically healthy. Each donor gave about 10 milliliters of peripheral blood, drawn into EDTA-treated Vacutainer tubes. PBMCs were isolated by Ficoll-Paque density-gradient centrifugation, with at least 6 million obtained per sample. Total RNA, at least 6 micrograms per sample, was extracted from PBMCs with Trizol reagent. The percentages of naive CD45RAhigh/CD27high T cells were determined by flow cytometry on a PBMC aliquot from every donor. Inclusive of the bounding cysteine and phenylalanine, the CDR3 is 12 residues long. Only the CDR3 portion is preserved as DNA: 36 bases, with reading frame beginning at the first base. As encoded in the germline V gene, CDR1 is SNHLY while CDR2 is FYNNEI. V is clipped by 1 base and J by 8 bases, and the sequence between their germline boundaries is 7 bases long.

The protocol used for the library was 5' RACE. The sequencing machine was an Illumina HiSeq 2500. A second PCR of roughly 7 to 12 cycles was run with a J-beta primer mix and a sample-barcoded 5' primer. A unique molecular identifier was introduced onto each TCR beta cDNA molecule by a template-switch 5' adaptor carrying 12 random nucleotides. Each sample yielded at least 3 million CDR3-containing paired-end reads. First-strand cDNA synthesis was performed from all RNA using the Mint cDNA synthesis kit, with priming by a TRBC-specific oligonucleotide. All cDNA was treated with uracil-DNA glycosylase and then went through a first 18-cycle PCR with the universal primers M1SS and BC2_uni_R. As for the authors' bioinformatics: For normalization, 1 million high-quality reads, each with a distinct molecular identifier, were randomly selected from each sample. Instead of being binned into consensus sequences, reads with shared molecular identifiers were discarded. MiTCR, run with a Q25 quality threshold and the strictest error-elimination algorithm, handled CDR3 identification, clonotype clustering and error correction. A nonparametric unseen species model with Euler transformation was used to estimate a lower bound on total TCR beta diversity. The public reads were run again by TCRdb, first through fastp at Q25 and then through MiXCR, and only productive beta chains were kept. Entries that share a CDR3 protein sequence are merged under the most common genes and DNA. The V and J calls were not made by the authors but by TCRdb's processing. The sample profile shows 850,000 to 1,000,000 distinct CDR3 sequences; about 51% of them were found once. The biggest ten clones account for over 20% of the sample.

The chain is encoded by TRBV2 joined to TRBJ2-3; confidence is insufficient to name the D gene. The source material was blood. The receptor was derived from a woman aged 55-69 years in good health. The CDR3 sequence is CASSEVPSTQYF. The DNA sequence reads TGTGCCAGCAGTGAAGTCCCCAGTACGCAGTATTTT.